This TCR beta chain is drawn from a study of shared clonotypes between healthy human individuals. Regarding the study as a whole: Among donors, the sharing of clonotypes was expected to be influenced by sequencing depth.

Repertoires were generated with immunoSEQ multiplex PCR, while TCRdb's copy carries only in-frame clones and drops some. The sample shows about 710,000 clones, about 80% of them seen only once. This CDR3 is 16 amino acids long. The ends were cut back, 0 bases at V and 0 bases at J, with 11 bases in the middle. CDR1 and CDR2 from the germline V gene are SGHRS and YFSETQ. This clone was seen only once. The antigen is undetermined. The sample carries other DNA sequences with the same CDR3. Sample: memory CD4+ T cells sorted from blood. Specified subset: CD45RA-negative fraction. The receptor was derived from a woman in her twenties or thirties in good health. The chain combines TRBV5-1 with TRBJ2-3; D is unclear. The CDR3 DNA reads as TGCGCCAGCAGCTTGGCCCAAGGACCTAGCACAGATACGCAGTATTTT. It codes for CASSLAQGPSTDTQYF.